This T cell receptor beta chain was documented in a study of blood T cell repertoires in COVID-19. About the study: Spain, Italy and the United States supplied samples that represented acute and convalescent COVID-19. T cells, B-cell-depleted T cells, or PBMCs supplied cDNA or gDNA.

Original handling: Amplification of reference gene primers was used by the study to estimate nucleated cell counts. The data were produced by immunoSEQ multiplex PCR, yet TCRdb's version contains in-frame clones alone and is incomplete. Clone size and V and J calls were adopted from that table, with D and trimming inferred from the DNA. The table has roughly 96,000 clones, about 80% seen once. The germline V gene has CDR1 MNHNY and CDR2 SVGAGI (reference sequence). The CDR3 covers 15 residues. V was cut by 11 bases and J by 5 bases, with 25 bases left in between. What was sequenced was peripheral blood. The chain combines TRBV6-6 with TRBJ2-7; D not resolved. The clonotype originates from a man at least 80 years old with acute or convalescent COVID-19. The CDR3 DNA is TGTGCCCGTCCTCGTATGGGCCCACTTGTACACGAGCAGTACTTC. Its translation is CARPRMGPLVHEQYF.